The present T cell receptor beta chain was sequenced within a study of cytotoxic CD8 clonotypes in ibrutinib-treated CLL (dated by TCRdb to the early 2020s). General notes on the study: The cohort had 11 relapsed/refractory and approximately 14 treatment-naive patients; 17 were IGHV unmutated. On average, each sample had some 250,000 productive templates and roughly 95,000 productive rearrangements. Of the 90 or so participants in the trial, about 26 had longitudinal samples available. Cryopreserved peripheral blood mononuclear cells were obtained prior to treatment, at the time of response, and at either disease progression or sustained remission. Response samples were obtained after a median of around 11 months of treatment, with a range of about 6 to 36 months. Responses were partial in 24 patients and complete in 2; after median 68 months follow-up, some 15 stayed in remission and 12 progressed.

For TCR beta library preparation, 2 to 2.5 micrograms of genomic DNA were isolated from cryopreserved PBMCs. Longitudinal blood samples from CLL patients on ibrutinib monotherapy were analyzed using high-throughput TCR beta sequencing. The patients took part in an open-label, single-center phase 2 trial of ibrutinib monotherapy. This clone has just one count. It lacks a known antigen. Base quality data are lacking; no much larger clone is found one base away. The germline V gene gives CDR1 as MNHNS and CDR2 as SASEGT. The trim is 3 bases for V and 3 bases for J, with a gap of 9 bases between the germline ends. From its cysteine to its phenylalanine, the CDR3 spans 13 amino acids. The CDR3 DNA has 39 bases and is translated from base 1. The goal of deep resolution MiSeq sequencing was a depth between 1 in 1 million and 1 in 200,000 T cells, and coverage averaged 10x per clonotype. The immunoSEQ hsTCRB Kit was used to generate the TCR beta libraries. The published analysis was carried out like this. ImmunoSEQ Data Assistant and ImmunoSEQ Analyzer were used for data analysis, and V, D and J genes were assigned according to IMGT definitions. Clonality, which ranges from 0 to 1, was calculated as one minus the normalized Shannon entropy of productive rearrangement frequencies. Public clonotype analysis was restricted to overrepresented clonotypes comprising at least 0.05% of each patient's repertoire. Approximately 12 repertoires from age-matched healthy donors, obtained from immuneACCESS, served as clonality controls. Drawn from immuneACCESS, this table holds only the in-frame rearrangements with V and J called that TCRdb kept. Clones are partly lost; checked studies trace under half to an unresolved V gene and leave the rest unexplained. That table supplies the V and J calls and clone size; D and trimming were determined from the DNA. The sample data list hundreds of thousands of clones, and around four fifths of these were observed just once. The ten most abundant clones make up approximately 7% of the sample.

What the authors observed across the whole study: Baseline clonality exceeded that of age-matched healthy donors and correlated strongly with circulating CD8+ T-cell counts. Public clonotypes were found to be uncommon and were observed to contract or remain stable during treatment; the increase in clonality was shown to reflect expansion of private clonotypes at ibrutinib response. Clonality rose at ibrutinib response, remained stable during sustained remission, and dropped back toward baseline at progression. Lymph node repertoires were not examined, and the timing of sampling was not matched between patients in sustained remission and those whose disease progressed.

The rearranged chain carries TRBV6-1 and TRBJ2-7; TRBD1 might be the D gene, on 6 matching bases. The sample was PBMCs, taken before ibrutinib treatment. This TCR was sampled from a human donor with chronic lymphocytic leukemia. The nucleotides are TGTGCCAGCAGTGAGGGACACCTCTACGAGCAGTACTTC. Its product reads: CASSEGHLYEQYF.